Listed below are T cell receptor beta chains from one sample, sequenced in a study of blood T cell repertoires in COVID-19. Method: immunoSEQ multiplex PCR; TCRdb's copy keeps in-frame clones and lacks some. Among around 150,000 clones listed, around nine tenths were seen once. Sequencing used peripheral blood. Receptor source: a woman in her 40s with acute or convalescent COVID-19. Both conserved end residues are part of each CDR3. A D gene is named only where the DNA matches it firmly. Only part of the rows carry a size: once, few, many, or a class if the clone is expanded.

abundance,v_gene,j_gene,d_gene,CDR3nt,CDR3aa
-,TRBV19,TRBJ1-2,-,TGTGCCAGTAGTACCAGGGATGGCCTCTATGGCTACACCTTC,CASSTRDGLYGYTF
-,TRBV12-3/TRBV12-4,TRBJ1-2,-,TGTGCCAGCAGTGACAGGCGCGGCTACACCTTC,CASSDRRGYTF
-,TRBV5-1,TRBJ1-5,TRBD1,TGCGCCAGCAGCTTAACAGGGGGTGAACAGCCCCAGCATTTT,CASSLTGGEQPQHF
-,TRBV19,TRBJ1-2,TRBD1,TGTGCCAGTAGTATTTTTTGGACAGGGGGCAACTATGGCTACACCTTC,CASSIFWTGGNYGYTF
-,TRBV30,TRBJ2-1,TRBD1,TGTGCCTGGAGGGGCAAGACAGGGGTCTCCTACAATGAGCAGTTCTTC,CAWRGKTGVSYNEQFF
-,TRBV7-6,TRBJ2-3,-,TGTGCCAGCAGCTCCCCCGGCGGCGGGGGCAGCACAGATACGCAGTATTTT,CASSSPGGGGSTDTQYF
-,TRBV27,TRBJ2-1,-,TGTGCCAGCAGTTCGGGCCGGGGCTCCTACAATGAGCAGTTCTTC,CASSSGRGSYNEQFF
once,TRBV4-1,TRBJ1-2,TRBD1,TGCGCCAGCAGCCAAGATTGGGGGACAGGGGGCGCGGGTGGCTACACCTTC,CASSQDWGTGGAGGYTF
-,TRBV4-3,TRBJ1-2,TRBD1,TGCGCCAGCAGCCAAATAGGACAGGGGCCTTCCTATGGCTACACCTTC,CASSQIGQGPSYGYTF
-,TRBV30,TRBJ1-6,-,TGTGCCTCGACAGTCCTGAGCTCCTATAATTCACCCCTCCACTTT,CASTVLSSYNSPLHF
-,TRBV30,TRBJ1-2,-,TGTGCCTGGAGTGTATGGGGAGTAGTAGAAGGCTACACCTTC,CAWSVWGVVEGYTF
-,TRBV19,TRBJ1-1,-,TGTGCCAGTAGAGCAGGAAACACTGAAGCTTTCTTT,CASRAGNTEAFF
-,TRBV9,TRBJ1-4,-,TGTGCCAGCAGCGACACGGCGGCAACTAATGAAAAACTGTTTTTT,CASSDTAATNEKLFF
-,TRBV19,TRBJ2-7,-,TGTGCCAGTAGTAGGGGGGTAGCGTACTCCTACGAGCAGTACTTC,CASSRGVAYSYEQYF
-,TRBV15,TRBJ1-1,-,TGTGCCACCAGCCCAGGGTACACTGAAGCTTTCTTT,CATSPGYTEAFF
-,TRBV24-1,TRBJ2-2,-,TGTGCCACCAGTGATTTTACAGACACCGGGGAGCTGTTTTTT,CATSDFTDTGELFF
-,TRBV2,TRBJ2-7,-,TGTGCCAGCAGTGAAGGAGGGCTTGGGCCCGAGCAGTACTTC,CASSEGGLGPEQYF
-,TRBV3-1/TRBV3-2,TRBJ2-7,-,TGTGCCAGCAGCCAAGCGACAGAGCAGTACTTC,CASSQATEQYF
-,TRBV6-5,TRBJ1-2,-,TGTGCCAGCAGTTACTCGGAGACACATGGGACTTATGGCTACACCTTC,CASSYSETHGTYGYTF
-,TRBV19,TRBJ2-1,-,TGTGCCAGTAGTATAGTTGAGCGGAATGAGCAGTTCTTC,CASSIVERNEQFF
once,TRBV4-1,TRBJ2-7,TRBD2,TGCGCCAGCAGCCAAGTGGATTTAGGACTAGCGGGAGGAAACGAGCAGTACTTC,CASSQVDLGLAGGNEQYF
-,TRBV7-6,TRBJ2-7,-,TGTGCCAGCAGCCAAGAACAGGGTAGCTCCTACGAGCAGTACTTC,CASSQEQGSSYEQYF
-,TRBV3-1/TRBV3-2,TRBJ1-2,TRBD1,TGTGCCAGCAGCCAAGGCGAGGGGGCGTATGGCTACACCTTC,CASSQGEGAYGYTF
-,TRBV9,TRBJ1-3,-,TGTGCCAGCAGCGCAGGGGCCTCTGGAAACACCATATATTTT,CASSAGASGNTIYF
-,TRBV6-5,TRBJ2-7,TRBD2,TGTGCCAGCGGACTAGCTGACGAGCAGTACTTC,CASGLADEQYF
-,TRBV12-3/TRBV12-4,TRBJ1-1,TRBD1,TGTGCCAGCAGGGGACAGGGGTTGACTGAAGCTTTCTTT,CASRGQGLTEAFF
-,TRBV21-1,TRBJ2-7,-,TGTGCCAGTTCCTTAAACGAGCAGTACTTC,CASSLNEQYF
once,TRBV6-5,TRBJ1-5,-,TGTGCCAGCAGCGATACGGGAGGCAGCAATCAGCCCCAGCATTTT,CASSDTGGSNQPQHF
-,TRBV2,TRBJ1-2,-,TGTGCCAGCAGTGACTCCAGGTATGATGGCTACACCTTC,CASSDSRYDGYTF
-,TRBV27,TRBJ2-2,TRBD2,TGTGCCAGCAGTTTACTAGCGGGAGAGGGCACCGGGGAGCTGTTTTTT,CASSLLAGEGTGELFF
-,TRBV28,TRBJ2-7,-,TGTGCCAGCAGTTTTGGGGGGGAGGGACACTACTACGAGCAGTACTTC,CASSFGGEGHYYEQYF
-,TRBV28,TRBJ1-1,-,TGTGCCAGCAGTCACTCCCAGAACAGGGTCTTTATGAACACTGAAGCTTTCTTT,CASSHSQNRVFMNTEAFF
-,TRBV7-9,TRBJ1-1,TRBD1,TGTGCCAGCAGAGGGACAGGGGGGGACACTGAAGCTTTCTTT,CASRGTGGDTEAFF
-,TRBV5-1,TRBJ1-2,TRBD1,TGCGCCAGCAGCGGGTCCGGGACAGCTTATGGCTACACCTTC,CASSGSGTAYGYTF
-,TRBV10-3,TRBJ1-1,-,TGTGCCACCGTGGACAACTTGAACACTGAAGCTTTCTTT,CATVDNLNTEAFF
-,TRBV7-9,TRBJ2-5,TRBD1,TGTGCCAGCAGCTTAGTAGGGTGGGGACAGGGACAAGAGACCCAGTACTTC,CASSLVGWGQGQETQYF
once,TRBV12-3/TRBV12-4,TRBJ2-1,-,TGTGCCAGCAGTGACCTACAGGTAAATGAGCAGTTCTTC,CASSDLQVNEQFF
-,TRBV3-1/TRBV3-2,TRBJ2-7,TRBD1,TGTGCCAGCCCCAAGGTGGGGCAGGGGGTAATGTATTGTGACGAGCAGTACTTC,CASPKVGQGVMYCDEQYF
-,TRBV6-5,TRBJ2-2,-,TGTGCCAGCAGTTACGCCAGGGCCAACACCGGGGAGCTGTTTTTT,CASSYARANTGELFF
-,TRBV21-1,TRBJ1-5,-,TGTGCCAGCAGCTGGGACAGTGGGATAATGGGATATTTGGGCAATCAGCCCCAGCATTTT,CASSWDSGIMGYLGNQPQHF
-,TRBV7-3,TRBJ2-5,TRBD2,TGTGCCAGCAGCCCGGGGCCCGCTAGCGGACAAGAGACCCAGTACTTC,CASSPGPASGQETQYF
-,TRBV13,TRBJ2-5,TRBD1,TGTGCCAGCAGCTTAGTGGCAGGGGGCGCAGAGACCCAGTACTTC,CASSLVAGGAETQYF
-,TRBV7-2,TRBJ1-2,TRBD1,TGTGCCAGCAGCGTGGACAGGAACTATGGCTACACCTTC,CASSVDRNYGYTF
-,TRBV2,TRBJ2-1,TRBD1,TGTGCCAGCAGGTTAGGACAGGGAGACTACAATGAGCAGTTCTTC,CASRLGQGDYNEQFF
-,TRBV2,TRBJ1-5,-,TGTGCCAGCAGGAGGACAGATAGCAATCAGCCCCAGCATTTT,CASRRTDSNQPQHF
-,TRBV28,TRBJ1-2,TRBD1,TGTGCCACCACAGGGGACTTCTATGGCTACACCTTC,CATTGDFYGYTF
once,TRBV10-3,TRBJ2-1,TRBD2,TGTGCCATCAGTCCAGACGGGACTAGTCATAATGAGCAGTTCTTC,CAISPDGTSHNEQFF
-,TRBV19,TRBJ1-2,TRBD1,TGTGCCAGTAGTATGACAGGGGGCGTTAATTGGGATGGCTACACCTTC,CASSMTGGVNWDGYTF
-,TRBV7-2,TRBJ1-4,TRBD1,TGTGCCAGCAGCGTCACAGGGGATGAAAAACTGTTTTTT,CASSVTGDEKLFF
few,TRBV7-9,TRBJ2-5,-,TGTGCCAGCAGCTTCCGGGAGACCCAGTACTTC,CASSFRETQYF
-,TRBV5-1,TRBJ1-3,TRBD1,TGCGCCAGCAGCTTCGTACAGGGGGTCGGCGGAAACACCATATATTTT,CASSFVQGVGGNTIYF